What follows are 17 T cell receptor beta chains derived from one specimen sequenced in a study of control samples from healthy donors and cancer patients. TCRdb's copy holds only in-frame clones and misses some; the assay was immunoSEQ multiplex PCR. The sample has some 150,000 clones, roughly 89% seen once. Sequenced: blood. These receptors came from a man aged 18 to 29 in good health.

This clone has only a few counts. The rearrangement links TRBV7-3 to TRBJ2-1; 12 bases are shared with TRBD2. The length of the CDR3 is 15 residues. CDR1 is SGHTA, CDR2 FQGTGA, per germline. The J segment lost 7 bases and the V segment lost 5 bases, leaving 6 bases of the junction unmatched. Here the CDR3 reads CASSPLAGGQNEQFF. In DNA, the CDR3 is TGTGCCAGCAGCCCACTAGCGGGGGGTCAAAATGAGCAGTTCTTC. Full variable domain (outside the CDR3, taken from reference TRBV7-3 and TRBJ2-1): GAGVSQTPSNKVTEKGKYVELRCDPISGHTALYWYRQSLGQGPEFLIYFQGTGAADDSGLPNDRFFAVRPEGSVSTLKIQRTERGDSAVYLCASSPLAGGQNEQFFGPGTRLTVL.

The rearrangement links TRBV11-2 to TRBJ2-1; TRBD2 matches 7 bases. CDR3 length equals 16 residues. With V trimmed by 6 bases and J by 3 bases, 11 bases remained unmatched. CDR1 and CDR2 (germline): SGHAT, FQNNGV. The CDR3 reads CASSPPGRGDYNEQFF. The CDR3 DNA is TGTGCCAGCAGTCCTCCTGGTCGGGGGGACTACAATGAGCAGTTCTTC.

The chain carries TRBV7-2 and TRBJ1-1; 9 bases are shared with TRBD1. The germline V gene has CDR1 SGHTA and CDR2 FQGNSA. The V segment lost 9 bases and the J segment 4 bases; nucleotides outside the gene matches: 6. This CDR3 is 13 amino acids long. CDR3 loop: CARKETGGTEAFF. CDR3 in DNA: TGTGCCAGAAAAGAGACAGGGGGCACTGAAGCTTTCTTT.

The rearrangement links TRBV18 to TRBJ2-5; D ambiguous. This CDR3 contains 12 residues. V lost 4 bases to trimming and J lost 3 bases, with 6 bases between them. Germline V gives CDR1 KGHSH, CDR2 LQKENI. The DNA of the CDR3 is TGTGCCAGCTCACAAAACAAAGAGACCCAGTACTTC. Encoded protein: CASSQNKETQYF.

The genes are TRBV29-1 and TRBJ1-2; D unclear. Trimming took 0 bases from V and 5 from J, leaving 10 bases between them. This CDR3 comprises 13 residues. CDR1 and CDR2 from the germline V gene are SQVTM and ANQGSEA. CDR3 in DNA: TGCAGCGTTGAAGACACAGTGCCATATGGCTACACCTTC. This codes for CSVEDTVPYGYTF.

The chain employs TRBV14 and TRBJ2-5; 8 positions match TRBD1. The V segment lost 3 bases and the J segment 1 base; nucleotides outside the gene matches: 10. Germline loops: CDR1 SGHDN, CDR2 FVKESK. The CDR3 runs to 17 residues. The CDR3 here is CASSHRETGDFQETQYF. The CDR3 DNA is TGTGCCAGCAGCCACCGTGAGACAGGGGATTTCCAAGAGACCCAGTACTTC. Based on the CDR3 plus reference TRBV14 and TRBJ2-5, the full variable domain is EAGVTQFPSHSVIEKGQTVTLRCDPISGHDNLYWYRRVMGKEIKFLLHFVKESKQDESGMPNNRFLAERTGGTYSTLKVQPAELEDSGVYFCASSHRETGDFQETQYFGPGTRLLVL.

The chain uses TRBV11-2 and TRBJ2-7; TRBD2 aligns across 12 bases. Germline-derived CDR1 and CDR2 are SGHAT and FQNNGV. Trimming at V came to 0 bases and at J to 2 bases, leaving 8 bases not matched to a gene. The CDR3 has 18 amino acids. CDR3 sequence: CASSLELAGGFRPYEQYF. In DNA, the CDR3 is TGTGCCAGCAGCTTAGAACTAGCGGGGGGCTTCCGACCCTACGAGCAGTACTTC.

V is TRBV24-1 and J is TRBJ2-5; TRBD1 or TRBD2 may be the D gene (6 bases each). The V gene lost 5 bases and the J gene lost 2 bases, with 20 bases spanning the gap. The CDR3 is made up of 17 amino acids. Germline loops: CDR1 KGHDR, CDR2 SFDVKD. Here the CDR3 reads CATSAAGRGRGQETQYF. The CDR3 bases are TGTGCCACCAGTGCCGCTGGGCGGGGAAGGGGGCAAGAGACCCAGTACTTC.

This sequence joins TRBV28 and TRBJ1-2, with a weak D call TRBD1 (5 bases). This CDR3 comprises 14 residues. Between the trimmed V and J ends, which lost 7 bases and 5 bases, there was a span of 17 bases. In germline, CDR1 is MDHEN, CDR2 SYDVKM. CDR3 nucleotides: TGTGCCAGCACGGCGGAGGGACCTGAGTATGGCTACACCTTC. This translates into CASTAEGPEYGYTF.

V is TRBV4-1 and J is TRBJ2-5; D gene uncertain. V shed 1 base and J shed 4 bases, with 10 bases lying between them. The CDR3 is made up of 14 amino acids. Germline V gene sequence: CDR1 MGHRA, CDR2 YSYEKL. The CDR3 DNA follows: TGCGCCAGCAGCCAAGTCGGACGGGCAGAGACCCAGTACTTC. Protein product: CASSQVGRAETQYF.

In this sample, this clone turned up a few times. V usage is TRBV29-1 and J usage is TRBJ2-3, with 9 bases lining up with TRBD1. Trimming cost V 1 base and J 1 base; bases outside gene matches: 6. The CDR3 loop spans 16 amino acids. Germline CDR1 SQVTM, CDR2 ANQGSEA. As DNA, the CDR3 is TGCAGCGTTGAAGGACAGGGGGGCATGGGCACAGATACGCAGTATTTT. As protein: CSVEGQGGMGTDTQYF.

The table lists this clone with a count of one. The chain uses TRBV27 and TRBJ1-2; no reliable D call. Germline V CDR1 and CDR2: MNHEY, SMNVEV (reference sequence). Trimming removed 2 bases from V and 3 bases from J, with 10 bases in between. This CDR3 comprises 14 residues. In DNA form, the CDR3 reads TGTGCCAGCAGTTTACGGGCCCTTGACTATGGCTACACCTTC. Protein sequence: CASSLRALDYGYTF.

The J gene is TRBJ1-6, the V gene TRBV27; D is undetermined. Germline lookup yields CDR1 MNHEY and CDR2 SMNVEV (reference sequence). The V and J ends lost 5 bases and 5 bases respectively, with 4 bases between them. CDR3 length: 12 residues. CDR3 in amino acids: CASSENNSPLHF. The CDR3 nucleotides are TGTGCCAGCAGTGAGAATAATTCACCCCTCCACTTT.

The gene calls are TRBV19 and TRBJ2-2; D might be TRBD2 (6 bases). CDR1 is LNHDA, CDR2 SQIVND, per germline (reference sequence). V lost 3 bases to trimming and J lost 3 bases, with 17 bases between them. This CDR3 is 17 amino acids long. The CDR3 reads CASSIHLGEADTGELFF. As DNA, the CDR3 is TGTGCCAGTAGTATCCATTTGGGGGAGGCGGACACCGGGGAGCTGTTTTTT.

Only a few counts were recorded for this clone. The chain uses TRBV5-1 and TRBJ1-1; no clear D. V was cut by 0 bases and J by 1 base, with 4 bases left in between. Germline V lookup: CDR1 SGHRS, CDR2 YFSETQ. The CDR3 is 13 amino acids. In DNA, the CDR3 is TGCGCCAGCAGCTTGGGGACGAACACTGAAGCTTTCTTT. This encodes CASSLGTNTEAFF.

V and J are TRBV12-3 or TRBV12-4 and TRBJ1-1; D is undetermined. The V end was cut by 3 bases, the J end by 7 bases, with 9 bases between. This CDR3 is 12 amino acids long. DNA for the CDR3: TGTGCCAGCAGTTTTTCCGGTTTTGAAGCTTTCTTT. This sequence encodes CASSFSGFEAFF.

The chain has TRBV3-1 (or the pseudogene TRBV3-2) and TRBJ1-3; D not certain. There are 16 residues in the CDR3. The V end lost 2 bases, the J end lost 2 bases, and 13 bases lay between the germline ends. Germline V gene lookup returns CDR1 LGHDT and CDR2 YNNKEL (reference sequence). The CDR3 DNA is TGTGCCAGCAGCCAAAGGGCGGAATGGGCTGGAAACACCATATATTTT. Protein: CASSQRAEWAGNTIYF.